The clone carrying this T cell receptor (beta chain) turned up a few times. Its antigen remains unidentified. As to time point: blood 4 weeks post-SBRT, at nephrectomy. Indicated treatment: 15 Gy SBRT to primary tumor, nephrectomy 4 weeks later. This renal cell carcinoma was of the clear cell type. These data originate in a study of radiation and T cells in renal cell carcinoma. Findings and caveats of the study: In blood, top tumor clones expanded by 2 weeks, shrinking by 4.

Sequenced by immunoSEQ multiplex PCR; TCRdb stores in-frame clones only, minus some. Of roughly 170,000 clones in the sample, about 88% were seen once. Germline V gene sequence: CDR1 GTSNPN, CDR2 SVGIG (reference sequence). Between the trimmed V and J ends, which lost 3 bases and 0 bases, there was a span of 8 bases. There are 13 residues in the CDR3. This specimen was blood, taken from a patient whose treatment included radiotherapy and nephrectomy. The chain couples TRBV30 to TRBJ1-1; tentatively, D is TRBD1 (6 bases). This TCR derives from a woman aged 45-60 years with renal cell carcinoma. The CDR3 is CAWRDSLNTEAFF. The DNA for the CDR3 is TGTGCCTGGAGGGACAGCCTGAACACTGAAGCTTTCTTT.